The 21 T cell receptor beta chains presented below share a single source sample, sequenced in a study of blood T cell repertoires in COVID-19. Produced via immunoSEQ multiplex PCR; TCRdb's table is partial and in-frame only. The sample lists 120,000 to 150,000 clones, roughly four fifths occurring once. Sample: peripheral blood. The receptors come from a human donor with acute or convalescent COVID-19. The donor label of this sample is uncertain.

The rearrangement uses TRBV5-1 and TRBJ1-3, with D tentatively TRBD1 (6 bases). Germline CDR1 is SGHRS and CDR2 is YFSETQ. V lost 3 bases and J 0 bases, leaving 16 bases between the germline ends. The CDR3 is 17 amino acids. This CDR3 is CASSSKEGVRSGNTIYF. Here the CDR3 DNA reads TGCGCCAGCAGCTCGAAAGAGGGGGTCCGCTCTGGAAACACCATATATTTT. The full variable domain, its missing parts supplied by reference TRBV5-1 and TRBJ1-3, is KAGVTQTPRYLIKTRGQQVTLSCSPISGHRSVSWYQQTPGQGLQFLFEYFSETQRNKGNFPGRFSGRQFSNSRSEMNVSTLELGDSALYLCASSSKEGVRSGNTIYFGEGSWLTVV.

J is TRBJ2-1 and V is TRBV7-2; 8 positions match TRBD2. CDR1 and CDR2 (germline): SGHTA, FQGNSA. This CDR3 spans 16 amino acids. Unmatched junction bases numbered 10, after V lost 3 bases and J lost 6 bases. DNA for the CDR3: TGTGCCAGCAGCTTTCCGTTGAGCGGGGGCCCCAATGAGCAGTTCTTC. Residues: CASSFPLSGGPNEQFF.

CDR3 sequence reads: CASSERQGHGYTF. CDR3 DNA: TGTGCCAGCAGCGAAAGACAGGGACATGGCTACACCTTC. This chain links TRBV9 with TRBJ1-2; 7 bases line up with TRBD1. There are 13 residues in the CDR3. The trim removed 3 bases at V and 6 bases at J, leaving 5 bases unmatched. CDR1 is SGDLS and CDR2 is YYNGEE in the germline V gene.

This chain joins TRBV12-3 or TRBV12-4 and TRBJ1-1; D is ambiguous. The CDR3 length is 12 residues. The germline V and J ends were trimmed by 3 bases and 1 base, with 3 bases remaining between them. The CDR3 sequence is CASSFGNTEAFF. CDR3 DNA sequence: TGTGCCAGCAGTTTCGGGAACACTGAAGCTTTCTTT.

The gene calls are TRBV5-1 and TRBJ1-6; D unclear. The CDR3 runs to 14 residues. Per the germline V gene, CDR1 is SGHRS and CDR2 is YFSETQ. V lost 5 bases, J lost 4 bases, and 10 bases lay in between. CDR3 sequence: CASRVKEYNSPLHF. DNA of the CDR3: TGCGCCAGCAGGGTAAAGGAGTATAATTCACCCCTCCACTTT.

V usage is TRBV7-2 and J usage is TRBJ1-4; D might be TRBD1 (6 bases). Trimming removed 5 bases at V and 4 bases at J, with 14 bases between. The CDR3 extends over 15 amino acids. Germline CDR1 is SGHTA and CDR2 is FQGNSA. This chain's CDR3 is CASSPQEQGNEKLFF. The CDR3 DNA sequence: TGTGCCAGCAGCCCACAAGAACAGGGTAATGAAAAACTGTTTTTT.

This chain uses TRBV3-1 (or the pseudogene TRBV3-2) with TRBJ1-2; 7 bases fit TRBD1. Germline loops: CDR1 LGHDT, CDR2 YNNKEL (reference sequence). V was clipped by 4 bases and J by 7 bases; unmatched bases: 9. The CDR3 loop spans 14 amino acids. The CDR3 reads CASSPTGAGGGYTF. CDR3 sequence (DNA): TGTGCCAGCAGCCCTACAGGGGCTGGGGGTGGCTACACCTTC.

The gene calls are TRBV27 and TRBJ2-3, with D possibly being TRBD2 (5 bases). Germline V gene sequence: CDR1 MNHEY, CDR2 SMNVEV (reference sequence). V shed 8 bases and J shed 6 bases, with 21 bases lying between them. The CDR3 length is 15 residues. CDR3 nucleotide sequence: TGTGCCAGCCCGTGGGGAGACGCGGTGCCCGATACGCAGTATTTT. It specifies CASPWGDAVPDTQYF.

The CDR3 DNA is TGTGCCCTAGGGGGACAGGCTAATGAAAAACTGTTTTTT. Translated, it gives CALGGQANEKLFF. The chain links TRBV30 to TRBJ1-4; 8 bases align to TRBD1. The CDR3 contains 13 residues. With 8 bases clipped from V and 3 bases from J, the junction kept 5 bases outside the gene matches. Germline CDR1 GTSNPN, CDR2 SVGIG (reference sequence).

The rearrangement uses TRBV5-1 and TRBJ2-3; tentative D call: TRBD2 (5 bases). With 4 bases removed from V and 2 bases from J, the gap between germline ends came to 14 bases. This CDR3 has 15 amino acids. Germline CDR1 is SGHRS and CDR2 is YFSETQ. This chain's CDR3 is CASSPGTRDTDTQYF. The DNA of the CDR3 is TGCGCCAGCAGCCCGGGTACTAGAGACACAGATACGCAGTATTTT.

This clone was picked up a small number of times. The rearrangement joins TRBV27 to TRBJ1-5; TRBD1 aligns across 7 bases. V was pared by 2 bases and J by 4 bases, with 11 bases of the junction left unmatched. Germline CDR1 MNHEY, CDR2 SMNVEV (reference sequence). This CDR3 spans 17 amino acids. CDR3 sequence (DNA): TGTGCCAGCAGTTTAAAGGGACAGACCTTACTGAATCAGCCCCAGCATTTT. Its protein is CASSLKGQTLLNQPQHF.

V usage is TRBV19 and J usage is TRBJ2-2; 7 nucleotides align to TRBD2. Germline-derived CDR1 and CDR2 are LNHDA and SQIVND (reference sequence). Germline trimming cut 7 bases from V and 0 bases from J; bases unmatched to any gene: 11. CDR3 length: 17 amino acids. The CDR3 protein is CASTHGEGRSNTGELFF. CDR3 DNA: TGTGCCAGTACTCATGGGGAGGGGCGGTCGAACACCGGGGAGCTGTTTTTT.

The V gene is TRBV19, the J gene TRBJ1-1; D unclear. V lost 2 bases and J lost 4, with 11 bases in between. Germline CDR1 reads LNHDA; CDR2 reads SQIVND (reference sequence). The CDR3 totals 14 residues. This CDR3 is CASSINSGGTEAFF. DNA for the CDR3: TGTGCCAGTAGTATAAACTCCGGAGGCACTGAAGCTTTCTTT.

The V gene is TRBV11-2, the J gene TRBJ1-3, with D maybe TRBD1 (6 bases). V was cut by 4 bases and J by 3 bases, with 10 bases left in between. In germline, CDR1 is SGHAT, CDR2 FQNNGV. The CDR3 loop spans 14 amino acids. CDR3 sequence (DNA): TGTGCCAGCAGCTCAGGGGTAGATGGAAACACCATATATTTT. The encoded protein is CASSSGVDGNTIYF.

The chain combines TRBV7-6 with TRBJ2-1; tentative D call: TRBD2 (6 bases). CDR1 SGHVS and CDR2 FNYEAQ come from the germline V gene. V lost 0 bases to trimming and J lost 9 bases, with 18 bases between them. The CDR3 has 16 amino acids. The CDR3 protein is CASSLAGGVTTGEQFF. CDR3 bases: TGTGCCAGCAGCTTAGCTGGCGGGGTGACGACTGGTGAGCAGTTCTTC.

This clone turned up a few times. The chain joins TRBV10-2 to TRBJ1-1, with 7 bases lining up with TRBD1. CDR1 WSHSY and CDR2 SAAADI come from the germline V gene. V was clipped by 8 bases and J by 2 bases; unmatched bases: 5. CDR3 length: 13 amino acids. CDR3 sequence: CASGGQLNTEAFF. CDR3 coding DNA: TGCGCCAGCGGGGGACAGCTTAACACTGAAGCTTTCTTT.

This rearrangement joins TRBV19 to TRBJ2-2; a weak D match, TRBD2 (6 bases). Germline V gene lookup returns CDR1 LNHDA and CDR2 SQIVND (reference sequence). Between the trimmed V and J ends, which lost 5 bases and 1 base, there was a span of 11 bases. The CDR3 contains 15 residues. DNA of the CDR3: TGTGCCAGTAGTTCTCGGAGGGAGAACACCGGGGAGCTGTTTTTT. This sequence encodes CASSSRRENTGELFF.

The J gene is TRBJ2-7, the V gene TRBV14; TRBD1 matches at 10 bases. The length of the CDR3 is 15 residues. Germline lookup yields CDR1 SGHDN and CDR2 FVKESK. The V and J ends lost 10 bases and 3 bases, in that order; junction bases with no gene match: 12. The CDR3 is CAIFPNRDRGYEQYF. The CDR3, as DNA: TGTGCCATCTTCCCCAACCGGGACAGGGGCTACGAGCAGTACTTC. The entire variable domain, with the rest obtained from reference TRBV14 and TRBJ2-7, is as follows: EAGVTQFPSHSVIEKGQTVTLRCDPISGHDNLYWYRRVMGKEIKFLLHFVKESKQDESGMPNNRFLAERTGGTYSTLKVQPAELEDSGVYFCAIFPNRDRGYEQYFGPGTRLTVT.

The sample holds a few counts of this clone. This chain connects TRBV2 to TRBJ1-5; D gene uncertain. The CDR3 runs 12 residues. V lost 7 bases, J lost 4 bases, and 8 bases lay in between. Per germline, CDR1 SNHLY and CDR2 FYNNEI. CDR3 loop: CASTDGNQPQHF. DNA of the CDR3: TGTGCCAGCACCGACGGGAATCAGCCCCAGCATTTT.

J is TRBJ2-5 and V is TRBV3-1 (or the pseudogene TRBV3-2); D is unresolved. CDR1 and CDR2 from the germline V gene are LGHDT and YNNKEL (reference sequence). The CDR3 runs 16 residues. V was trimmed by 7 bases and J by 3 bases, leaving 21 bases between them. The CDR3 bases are TGTGCCAGCAACCCGACCCGGGTCCTCCTTGAAGAGACCCAGTACTTC. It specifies CASNPTRVLLEETQYF.

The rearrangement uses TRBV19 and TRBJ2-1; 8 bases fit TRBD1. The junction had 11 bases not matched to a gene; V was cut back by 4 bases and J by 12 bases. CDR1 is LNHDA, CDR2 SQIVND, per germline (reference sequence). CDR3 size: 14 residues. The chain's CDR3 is CASSNGRGQAGQFF. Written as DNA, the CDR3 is TGTGCCAGTAGTAACGGCAGGGGGCAGGCGGGGCAGTTCTTC.